The 32 T cell receptor beta chains given below trace back to one sample, sequenced in a study of shared clonotypes between healthy human individuals. Here immunoSEQ multiplex PCR was the method, and the copy in TCRdb shows in-frame clones only, minus some. The profile covers around 1,100,000 clones, with approximately 80% appearing a single time and 0.89% taken by the ten largest. Sequences were obtained from memory CD4+ T cells from PBMCs. Subset noted: CD45RA-negative fraction. All receptors derive from a man aged 18 to 29 in good health. Some clones in this sample may be carry-over from other donors' samples.

The chain combines TRBV19 with TRBJ2-5; D unclear. Trimming cost V 8 bases and J 4 bases, with 17 bases left between them. Looked up from germline, CDR1 is LNHDA and CDR2 is SQIVND (reference sequence). This CDR3 spans 14 amino acids. This CDR3 is CASGLSLRSETQYF. DNA for the CDR3: TGTGCCAGTGGGTTATCCCTTCGATCAGAGACCCAGTACTTC. Supplemented by reference TRBV19 and TRBJ2-5, the full variable domain reads DGGITQSPKYLFRKEGQNVTLSCEQNLNHDAMYWYRQDPGQGLRLIYYSQIVNDFQKGDIAEGYSVSREKKESFPLTVTSAQKNPTAFYLCASGLSLRSETQYFGPGTRLLVL.

The gene calls are TRBV27 and TRBJ2-5; D is undetermined. V lost 2 bases to trimming and J lost 5 bases, with 9 bases between them. The CDR3 contains 13 residues. CDR1 and CDR2 (germline): MNHEY, SMNVEV (reference sequence). The CDR3: CASSLMGSETQYF. The CDR3 DNA reads TGTGCCAGCAGTTTAATGGGTTCCGAGACCCAGTACTTC.

This chain links TRBV28 with TRBJ2-3, with D perhaps TRBD2 (6 bases). The germline gives CDR1 MDHEN, CDR2 SYDVKM. The ends were cut back, 6 bases at V and 6 bases at J, with 25 bases in the middle. The CDR3 sequence is 17 residues long. CDR3 coding DNA: TGTGCCAGCAGCCAAATTAAGGGACCATCCCGGGGGGATACGCAGTATTTT. Translated, it gives CASSQIKGPSRGDTQYF.

This clone has a count of ten or more. V is TRBV7-9 and J is TRBJ2-1, with D perhaps being TRBD1 or TRBD2 (6 bases each). The CDR3 loop spans 18 amino acids. Germline V lookup: CDR1 SEHNR, CDR2 FQNEAQ (reference sequence). V lost 5 bases, J lost 7 bases, and 27 bases lay in between. The DNA for the CDR3 is TGTGCCAGCAGCCCCGCGGTAAAAGAGGGGGGATTCCGTAATGAGCAGTTCTTC. Its protein product is CASSPAVKEGGFRNEQFF.

This clone turned up a few times. The chain links TRBV6-6 to TRBJ1-2; a possible D gene is TRBD1 (5 bases). The CDR3 spans 15 residues. Germline CDR1 and CDR2: MNHNY and SVGAGI (reference sequence). Trimming left V 6 bases short and J 0 bases short, with 14 bases between. This chain's CDR3 is CASRHTGASNYGYTF. The CDR3 region has the DNA TGTGCCAGCAGGCACACCGGGGCTTCTAACTATGGCTACACCTTC.

The chain recombines TRBV7-9 with TRBJ1-5, with D unresolved. Trimming shortened V by 6 bases and J by 3 bases, and 6 bases separated the two germline ends. The CDR3 contains 12 residues. CDR1 and CDR2 from the germline V gene are SEHNR and FQNEAQ (reference sequence). The CDR3 region is CASSRDNQPQHF. In DNA form, the CDR3 reads TGTGCCAGCAGTCGGGACAATCAGCCCCAGCATTTT.

The CDR3 loop reads CASSPTLAGANVLTF. In DNA form, the CDR3 reads TGTGCCAGCTCACCCACGCTCGCCGGGGCCAACGTCCTGACTTTC. The chain links TRBV18 to TRBJ2-6; D is unclear. V was trimmed by 3 bases and J by 4 bases, leaving 10 bases between them. The germline V gene encodes CDR1 KGHSH and CDR2 LQKENI. The CDR3 totals 15 residues.

This clone was counted only a few times. This chain uses TRBV2 with TRBJ1-1, with D maybe TRBD1 (5 bases). V shed 8 bases and J shed 3 bases, with 7 bases lying between them. This CDR3 is built from 11 residues. Germline V gene sequence: CDR1 SNHLY, CDR2 FYNNEI. The CDR3 coding sequence is TGTGCCAGCCGGGGGGACACTGAAGCTTTCTTT. Translating gives CASRGDTEAFF.

This clone was recorded once. The sample carries other DNA sequences with the same CDR3. This rearrangement joins TRBV4-2 to TRBJ1-1; D unclear. The CDR3 spans 14 residues. V shed 1 base and J shed 0 bases, with 6 bases lying between them. Germline values: CDR1 LGHNA, CDR2 YNFKEQ. The CDR3 loop reads CASSQAGMNTEAFF. The CDR3 DNA reads TGTGCCAGCAGCCAAGCGGGGATGAACACTGAAGCTTTCTTT.

This chain uses TRBV6-1 with TRBJ2-4; no firm D call. The CDR3 extends over 14 amino acids. With 3 bases removed from V and 5 bases from J, the gap between germline ends came to 11 bases. Germline assignment: CDR1 MNHNS and CDR2 SASEGT. The CDR3 region has the DNA TGTGCCAGCAGTGATTTGGGCAGCCAAAACATTCAGTACTTC. Translated: CASSDLGSQNIQYF.

The chain recombines TRBV7-9 with TRBJ1-2; D not resolved. The V and J ends lost 4 bases and 0 bases respectively, with 15 bases between them. The CDR3 runs to 16 residues. CDR1 SEHNR and CDR2 FQNEAQ come from the germline V gene (reference sequence). The chain's CDR3 is CASSSIGRETNYGYTF. CDR3 DNA sequence: TGTGCCAGCAGCTCCATTGGACGGGAGACTAACTATGGCTACACCTTC.

This rearrangement joins TRBV5-1 to TRBJ2-7, with 8 bases identical to TRBD2. The J segment lost 4 bases and the V segment lost 3 bases, leaving 6 bases of the junction unmatched. Germline CDR1 reads SGHRS; CDR2 reads YFSETQ. This CDR3 comprises 14 residues. Here the CDR3 DNA reads TGCGCCAGCAGCTCCCGGGGGGGCGGGTACGAGCAGTACTTC. Translating gives CASSSRGGGYEQYF.

This clone was seen a handful of times. Additional DNA sequences in this sample encode the identical CDR3. The genes are TRBV10-3 and TRBJ2-5, with unresolved D. Trimming pared 0 bases from V and 1 base from J, leaving 0 bases between. This CDR3 contains 12 residues. Germline V gene sequence: CDR1 ENHRY, CDR2 SYGVKD. CDR3 protein: CAISESQETQYF. The CDR3 region has the DNA TGTGCCATCAGTGAGTCCCAAGAGACCCAGTACTTC.

The chain carries TRBV6-5 and TRBJ1-5, with D tentatively TRBD1 (5 bases). Germline V gene sequence: CDR1 MNHEY, CDR2 SVGAGI. Trimming shortened V by 6 bases and J by 6 bases, and 18 bases separated the two germline ends. The CDR3 spans 15 residues. This CDR3 reads CASRRGQGRGQPQHF. DNA for the CDR3: TGTGCCAGCAGGCGTGGTCAGGGTAGGGGTCAGCCCCAGCATTTT.

The chain employs TRBV11-2 and TRBJ2-3; 9 bases are a match to TRBD1. V shed 6 bases, J shed 2 bases, and the junction held 9 bases outside the gene matches. The CDR3 is made up of 16 amino acids. The germline CDR1 and CDR2 sequences are SGHAT and FQNNGV. As DNA, the CDR3 is TGTGCCAGCAGAACCAACAGGGGGCCCCACACAGATACGCAGTATTTT. Residues: CASRTNRGPHTDTQYF.

The chain joins TRBV28 to TRBJ1-5; D remains ambiguous. The CDR3 contains 12 residues. The V and J ends lost 3 bases and 7 bases respectively, with 7 bases between them. Per germline, CDR1 MDHEN and CDR2 SYDVKM. This CDR3 reads CASSFLSQPQHF. The CDR3 DNA sequence: TGTGCCAGCAGTTTTTTGTCCCAGCCCCAGCATTTT.

The CDR3 sequence: CATSRQGGYEQYF. DNA of the CDR3: TGTGCCACCAGCAGACAGGGTGGATACGAGCAGTACTTC. This chain joins TRBV15 and TRBJ2-7, with D perhaps TRBD1 (5 bases). This CDR3 has 13 residues. V was shortened by 2 bases and J by 4 bases, with 9 bases between the two germline ends. Germline V gives CDR1 LNHNV, CDR2 YYDKDF (reference sequence). Full variable domain (rest looked up from reference TRBV15 and TRBJ2-7): DAMVIQNPRYQVTQFGKPVTLSCSQTLNHNVMYWYQQKSSQAPKLLFHYYDKDFNNEADTPDNFQSRRPNTSFCFLDIRSPGLGDTAMYLCATSRQGGYEQYFGPGTRLTVT.

This clone has more than one count but fewer than ten. The chain joins TRBV6-4 to TRBJ1-5, with D hard to call. With 7 bases removed from V and 9 bases from J, the gap between germline ends came to 7 bases. The CDR3 consists of 10 residues. Germline values: CDR1 MRHNA, CDR2 SNTAGT. The chain's CDR3 is CASIPWPQHF. CDR3 sequence (DNA): TGTGCCAGCATTCCCTGGCCCCAGCATTTT.

The rearrangement links TRBV4-2 to TRBJ1-2; perhaps TRBD1 as D (5 bases). The CDR3 consists of 15 residues. The germline CDR1 and CDR2 sequences are LGHNA and YNFKEQ. Trimming removed 0 bases at V and 2 bases at J, with 10 bases between. The CDR3 loop reads CASSQDEGRNYGYTF. CDR3 DNA sequence: TGTGCCAGCAGCCAAGACGAGGGGCGGAACTATGGCTACACCTTC.

The V and J genes are TRBV30 and TRBJ2-3; the match to TRBD2 covers 8 bases. The CDR3 consists of 11 residues. V trimming: 0 bases; J trimming: 15 bases; junction bases outside the gene matches: 5. Germline V lookup: CDR1 GTSNPN, CDR2 SVGIG (reference sequence). CDR3 residues: CAWSVVSGRYF. CDR3 nucleotides: TGTGCCTGGAGTGTCGTCAGCGGGAGATATTTT. Full variable domain (missing parts from reference TRBV30 and TRBJ2-3): SQTIHQWPATLVQPVGSPLSLECTVEGTSNPNLYWYRQAAGRGLQLLFYSVGIGQISSEVPQNLSASRPQDRQFILSSKKLLLSDSGFYLCAWSVVSGRYFGPGTRLTVL.

This clone was counted between two and nine times. Other DNA sequences in the same sample also yield this CDR3. The chain recombines TRBV7-9 with TRBJ1-1, with TRBD1 matching over 9 bases. The germline V gene has CDR1 SEHNR and CDR2 FQNEAQ (reference sequence). The CDR3 is made up of 15 amino acids. V lost 1 base to trimming and J lost 1 base; unmatched junction nucleotides: 1. The CDR3 protein is CASSLGDRENTEAFF. The CDR3 DNA is TGTGCCAGCAGCTTAGGGGACAGGGAGAACACTGAAGCTTTCTTT. The full variable domain, with the rest looked up from reference TRBV7-9 and TRBJ1-1, is DTGVSQNPRHKITKRGQNVTFRCDPISEHNRLYWYRQTLGQGPEFLTYFQNEAQLEKSRLLSDRFSAERPKGSFSTLEIQRTEQGDSAMYLCASSLGDRENTEAFFGQGTRLTVV.

The V and J genes are TRBV5-1 and TRBJ1-1, with D perhaps matching TRBD1 (5 bases). Deletions cut 1 base from V and 3 bases from J, with 13 bases between. The CDR3 extends over 15 amino acids. Germline assignment: CDR1 SGHRS and CDR2 YFSETQ. The CDR3 spells CASSLLPGTDTEAFF. CDR3 sequence (DNA): TGCGCCAGCAGCTTGTTACCGGGGACGGACACTGAAGCTTTCTTT.

The CDR3 region is CASSLASGDSREQYF. CDR3 bases: TGTGCCAGCAGCTTGGCGTCAGGGGATTCGCGTGAGCAGTACTTC. V usage is TRBV5-4 and J usage is TRBJ2-7; D is possibly TRBD1 (6 bases). Germline V gene sequence: CDR1 SGHNT, CDR2 YYREEE (reference sequence). The V gene lost 0 bases and the J gene lost 7 bases, with 17 bases spanning the gap. The length of the CDR3 is 15 residues.

This clone occurred a few times. The J gene is TRBJ2-3, the V gene TRBV6-6, with a tentative D call TRBD2 (5 bases). CDR3 length equals 11 residues. Trimming took 8 bases from V and 11 from J, leaving 14 bases between them. The germline V gene encodes CDR1 MNHNY and CDR2 SVGAGI (reference sequence). The CDR3 region has the DNA TGTGCCAGCTCCTGGGAGCGGAGGCAGTATTTT. It is translated as CASSWERRQYF.

The V call is TRBV5-6, the J call TRBJ1-1, with TRBD1 matching over 7 bases. CDR1 and CDR2 from the germline V gene are SGHDT and YYEEEE. CDR3 length: 19 residues. V trimming: 6 bases; J trimming: 4 bases; junction bases outside the gene matches: 24. In DNA form, the CDR3 reads TGTGCCAGCAACACAATTTTGGGTCGGGCCTCAGGGGGAATCACTGAAGCTTTCTTT. The encoded protein is CASNTILGRASGGITEAFF. The full variable domain, with the rest looked up from reference TRBV5-6 and TRBJ1-1, is DAGVTQSPTHLIKTRGQQVTLRCSPKSGHDTVSWYQQALGQGPQFIFQYYEEEERQRGNFPDRFSGHQFPNYSSELNVNALLLGDSALYLCASNTILGRASGGITEAFFGQGTRLTVV.

The chain has TRBV10-2 and TRBJ1-1; TRBD1 matches at 11 bases. Germline V lookup: CDR1 WSHSY, CDR2 SAAADI. Unmatched junction bases numbered 5, after V lost 2 bases and J lost 6 bases. CDR3 length: 15 residues. As DNA, the CDR3 is TGCGCCAGCAGTGAGCCGGGACAGGGGGGAGCTGAAGCTTTCTTT. This codes for CASSEPGQGGAEAFF.

This clone appeared many times. This chain connects TRBV2 to TRBJ2-7; 7 positions match TRBD1. Germline lookup yields CDR1 SNHLY and CDR2 FYNNEI. This CDR3 spans 13 amino acids. V shed 3 bases and J 6 bases; nucleotides not matched to a gene: 5. The CDR3 DNA sequence: TGTGCCAGCAGTGACGAGGGGGCAAGCGAGCAGTACTTC. Its translation is CASSDEGASEQYF.

This clone has just a few counts. J is TRBJ2-7 and V is TRBV6-5; D remains unclear. The CDR3 totals 11 residues. V lost 4 bases and J lost 6, with 7 bases in between. Germline assignment: CDR1 MNHEY and CDR2 SVGAGI. The CDR3 protein is CASSFYGEQYF. The DNA for the CDR3 is TGTGCCAGCAGTTTTTATGGCGAGCAGTACTTC.

A single count supports this clone. V usage is TRBV5-1 and J usage is TRBJ1-1; a weak D match, TRBD1 (5 bases). Germline-derived CDR1 and CDR2 are SGHRS and YFSETQ. The CDR3 runs to 13 residues. Trimming left V 3 bases short and J 7 bases short, with 13 bases between. The CDR3 spells CASSWQGWSEAFF. The CDR3 nucleotides are TGCGCCAGCAGCTGGCAGGGTTGGAGTGAAGCTTTCTTT.

This chain connects TRBV27 to TRBJ2-7, with a tentative D call TRBD1 (6 bases). The CDR3 consists of 14 residues. V was shortened by 2 bases and J by 3 bases, with 11 bases between the two germline ends. Germline V gives CDR1 MNHEY, CDR2 SMNVEV (reference sequence). CDR3 sequence reads: CASSLQGSYYEQYF. CDR3 in DNA: TGTGCCAGCAGTTTACAGGGGTCGTACTACGAGCAGTACTTC.

The CDR3 coding sequence is TGTGCCAGCTCCCGAGATACGGGGGATGAAAAACTGTTTTTT. Amino acids: CASSRDTGDEKLFF. This rearrangement joins TRBV18 to TRBJ1-4, with D possibly TRBD1 on 5 matching bases. Trimming cost V 6 bases and J 6 bases, with 14 bases left between them. This CDR3 spans 14 amino acids. Germline V gives CDR1 KGHSH, CDR2 LQKENI.

This sequence joins TRBV2 and TRBJ2-2; D unresolved. V dropped 6 bases and J dropped 0 bases, with 11 bases sitting between them. The CDR3 has 15 amino acids. Germline-derived CDR1 and CDR2 are SNHLY and FYNNEI. The CDR3 DNA follows: TGTGCCAGCAGCAAGCAACAGTCGAACACCGGGGAGCTGTTTTTT. Protein product: CASSKQQSNTGELFF. The complete variable domain, with remaining parts taken from reference TRBV2 and TRBJ2-2, reads EPEVTQTPSHQVTQMGQEVILRCVPISNHLYFYWYRQILGQKVEFLVSFYNNEISEKSEIFDDQFSVERPDGSNFTLKIRSTKLEDSAMYFCASSKQQSNTGELFFGEGSRLTVL.